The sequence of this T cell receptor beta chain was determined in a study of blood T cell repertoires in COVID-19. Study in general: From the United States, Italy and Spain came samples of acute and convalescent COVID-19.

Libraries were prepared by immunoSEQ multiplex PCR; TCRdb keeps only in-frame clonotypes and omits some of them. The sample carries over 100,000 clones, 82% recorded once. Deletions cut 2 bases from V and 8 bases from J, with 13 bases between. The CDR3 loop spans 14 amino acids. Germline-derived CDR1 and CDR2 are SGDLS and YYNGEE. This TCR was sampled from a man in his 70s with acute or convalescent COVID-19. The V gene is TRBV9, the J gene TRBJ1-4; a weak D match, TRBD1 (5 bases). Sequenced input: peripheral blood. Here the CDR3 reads CASSVGGLGEKLFF. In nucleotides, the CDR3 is TGTGCCAGCAGCGTGGGGGGTCTGGGAGAAAAACTGTTTTTT.